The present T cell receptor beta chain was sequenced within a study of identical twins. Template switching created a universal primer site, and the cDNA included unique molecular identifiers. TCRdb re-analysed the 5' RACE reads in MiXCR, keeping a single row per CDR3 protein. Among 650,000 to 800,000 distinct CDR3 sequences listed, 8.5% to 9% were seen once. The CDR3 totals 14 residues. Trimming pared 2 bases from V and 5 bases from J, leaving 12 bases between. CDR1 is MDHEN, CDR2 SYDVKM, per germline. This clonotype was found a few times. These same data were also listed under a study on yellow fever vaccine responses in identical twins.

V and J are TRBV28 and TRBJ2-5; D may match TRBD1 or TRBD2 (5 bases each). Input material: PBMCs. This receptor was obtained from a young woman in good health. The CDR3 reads CASSLAGTWETQYF. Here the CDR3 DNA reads TGTGCCAGCAGTTTAGCAGGGACCTGGGAGACCCAGTACTTC. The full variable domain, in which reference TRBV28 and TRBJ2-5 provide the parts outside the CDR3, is DVKVTQSSRYLVKRTGEKVFLECVQDMDHENMFWYRQDPGLGLRLIYFSYDVKMKEKGDIPEGYSVSREKKERFSLILESASTNQTSMYLCASSLAGTWETQYFGPGTRLLVL.